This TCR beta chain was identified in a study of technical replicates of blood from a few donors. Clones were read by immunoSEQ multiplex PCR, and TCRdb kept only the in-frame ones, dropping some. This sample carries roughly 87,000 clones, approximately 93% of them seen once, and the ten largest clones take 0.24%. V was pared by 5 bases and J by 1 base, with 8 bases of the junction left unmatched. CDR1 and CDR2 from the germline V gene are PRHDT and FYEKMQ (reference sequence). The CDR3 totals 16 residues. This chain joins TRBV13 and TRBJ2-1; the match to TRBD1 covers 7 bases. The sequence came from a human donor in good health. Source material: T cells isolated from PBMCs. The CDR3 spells CASSMRQGESYNEQFF. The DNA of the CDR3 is TGTGCCAGCAGCATGAGACAGGGAGAATCCTACAATGAGCAGTTCTTC.